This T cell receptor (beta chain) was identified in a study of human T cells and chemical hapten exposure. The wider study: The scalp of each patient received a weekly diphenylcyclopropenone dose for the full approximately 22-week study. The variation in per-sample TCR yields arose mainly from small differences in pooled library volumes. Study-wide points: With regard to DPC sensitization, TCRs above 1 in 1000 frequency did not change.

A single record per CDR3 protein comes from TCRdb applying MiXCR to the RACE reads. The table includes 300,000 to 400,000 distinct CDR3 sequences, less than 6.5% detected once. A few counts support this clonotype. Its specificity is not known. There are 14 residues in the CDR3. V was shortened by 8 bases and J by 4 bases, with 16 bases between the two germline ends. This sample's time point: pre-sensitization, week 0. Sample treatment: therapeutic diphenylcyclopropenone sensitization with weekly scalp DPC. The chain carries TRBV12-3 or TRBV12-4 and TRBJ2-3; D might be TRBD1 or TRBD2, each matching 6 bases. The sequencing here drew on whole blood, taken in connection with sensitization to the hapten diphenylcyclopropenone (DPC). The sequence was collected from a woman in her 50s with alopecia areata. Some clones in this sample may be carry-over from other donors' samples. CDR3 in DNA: TGTGCCAGCCGAACGGGGGCCGCTCCAGATACGCAGTATTTT. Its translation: CASRTGAAPDTQYF.